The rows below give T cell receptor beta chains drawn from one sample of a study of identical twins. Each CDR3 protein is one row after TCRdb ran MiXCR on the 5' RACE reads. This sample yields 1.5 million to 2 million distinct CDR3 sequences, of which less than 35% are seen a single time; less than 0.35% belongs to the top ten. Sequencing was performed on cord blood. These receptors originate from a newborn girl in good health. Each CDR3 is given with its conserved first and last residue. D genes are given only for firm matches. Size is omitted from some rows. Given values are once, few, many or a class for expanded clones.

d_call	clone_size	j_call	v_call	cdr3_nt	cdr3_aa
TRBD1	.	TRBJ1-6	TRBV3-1	TGTGCCAGCAGCCAGACAGGGGGCAATTCACCCCTCCACTTT	CASSQTGGNSPLHF
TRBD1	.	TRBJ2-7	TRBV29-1	TGCAGCGTTGTTCCCCGGGACAGCTACGAGCAGTACTTC	CSVVPRDSYEQYF
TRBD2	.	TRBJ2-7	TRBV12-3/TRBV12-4	TGTGCCAGTAGTTCCGGGGGACTACCTTCTCACGAGCAGTACTTC	CASSSGGLPSHEQYF
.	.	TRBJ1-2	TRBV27	TGTGCCAGCAGTTCGTCCGATCAGGGTGTCTATGGCTACACCTTC	CASSSSDQGVYGYTF
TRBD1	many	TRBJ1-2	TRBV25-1	TGTGCCAGCAGTGAGACAGGGGGAATTGACTATGGCTACACCTTC	CASSETGGIDYGYTF
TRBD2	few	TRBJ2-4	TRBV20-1	TGCAGTGCTGTCCTAGCGGGAGGGCTGGCCAAAAACATTCAGTACTTC	CSAVLAGGLAKNIQYF
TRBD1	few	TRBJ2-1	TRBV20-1	TGCAGCTACGACGGACAGGGCATCAGGAACGGGTACAATGAGCAGTTCTTC	CSYDGQGIRNGYNEQFF
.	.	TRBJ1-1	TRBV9	TGTGCCAGCAGCGTAGGTGGGGGAACGAACACTGAAGCTTTCTTT	CASSVGGGTNTEAFF
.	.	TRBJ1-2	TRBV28	TGTGCCAGCAGTTCCACAGGTAGCTGTGGCTACACCTTC	CASSSTGSCGYTF
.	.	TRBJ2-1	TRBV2	TGTGCCAGCAGTGAGAGTGGGGGGTACGATGAGCAGTTCTTC	CASSESGGYDEQFF
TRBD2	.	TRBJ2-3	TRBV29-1	TGCAGCGTTGCGGGGACTAGACCCTCGGATACGCAGTATTTT	CSVAGTRPSDTQYF
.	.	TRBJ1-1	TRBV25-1	TGTGCCAGCAGTGAATACGGAGGCAGGGCAGGCACTGAAGCTTTCTTT	CASSEYGGRAGTEAFF
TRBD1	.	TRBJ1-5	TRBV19	TGTGCCAGTAGTATTATCCAGGGGGCCCCCTCGGATCAGCCCCAGCATTTT	CASSIIQGAPSDQPQHF
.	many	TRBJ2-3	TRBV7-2	TGCGCCAGCAGCTTGGCCGTAAGAGATACGCAGTATTTT	CASSLAVRDTQYF
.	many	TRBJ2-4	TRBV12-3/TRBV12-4	TGTGCCAGCAGGATACAGGGCATTCAGTACTTC	CASRIQGIQYF
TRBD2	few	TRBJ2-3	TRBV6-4	TGTGCCAGCAGCCGGCGGACTAGCGGGAGTGGGTACACAGATACGCAGTATTTT	CASSRRTSGSGYTDTQYF
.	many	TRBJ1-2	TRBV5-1	TGCGCCAGCAGCTTGGCTACGGGGGCGAACTATGGCTACACCTTC	CASSLATGANYGYTF
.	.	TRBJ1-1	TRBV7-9	TGTGCCAGCAGCGTCGACAGGCCCACTGAAGCTTTCTTT	CASSVDRPTEAFF
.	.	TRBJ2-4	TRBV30	TGTGCCTGGAGTGGGAGTTGGGAGCAGTACTTC	CAWSGSWEQYF
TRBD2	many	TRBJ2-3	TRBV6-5	TGTGCCAGCAGTAACTGTAGCGGGGGACCGATCTCGGCGCAGTATTTT	CASSNCSGGPISAQYF
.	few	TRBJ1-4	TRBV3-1	TGTGCCAGCAGCTCGCGCCTCGGCAGGGCGAATGAAAAACTGTTTTTT	CASSSRLGRANEKLFF
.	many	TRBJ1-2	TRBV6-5	TGTGCCAGCAGTTACTCGGCAGGGCCCTATGGCTACACCTTC	CASSYSAGPYGYTF
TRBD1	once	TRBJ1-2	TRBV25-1	TGTGCCAGCAGTGAACCCGAACCCCGGGACAGGGACGGCTACACCTTC	CASSEPEPRDRDGYTF
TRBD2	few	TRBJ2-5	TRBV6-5	TGTGCCAGCAGTATCGGACTAGGGTTCGACAATGAGCAGTACTTC	CASSIGLGFDNEQYF
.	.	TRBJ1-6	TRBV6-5	TGTGCCAGCAGTTACGGTCAGGGACTAGGCTATAATTCACCCCTCCACTTT	CASSYGQGLGYNSPLHF
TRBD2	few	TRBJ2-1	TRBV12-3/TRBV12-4	TGTGCCAGCAGTTTTCTTTCGTGGCTAGCGGGTTGTGAGCAGTTCTTC	CASSFLSWLAGCEQFF
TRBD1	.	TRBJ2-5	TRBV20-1	TGCAGTGCTAGAGATAGGACAGGGTGGGAAGAGACCCAGTACTTC	CSARDRTGWEETQYF
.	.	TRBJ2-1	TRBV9	TGTGCCAGCAGCGCCATGGGACCCTACAATGAGCAGTTCTTC	CASSAMGPYNEQFF
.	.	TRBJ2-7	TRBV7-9	TGTGCCAGCAGCTTAGCGGAGGGGCGGCGGTACGAGCAGTACTTC	CASSLAEGRRYEQYF
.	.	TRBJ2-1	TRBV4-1	TGCGCCAGCAGCCCCGGACGAGTTACGAATGAGCAGTTCTTC	CASSPGRVTNEQFF
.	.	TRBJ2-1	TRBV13	TGTGCCAGCAGCGGGGGGGCACTAGCCATCTCCTACAATGAGCAGTTCTTC	CASSGGALAISYNEQFF
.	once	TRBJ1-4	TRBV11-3	TGTGCCAGCAGCACCCGAGGCCGTGCAACTAATGAAAAACTGTTTTTT	CASSTRGRATNEKLFF
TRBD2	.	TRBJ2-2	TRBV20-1	TGCAGTGCTACGGGACTAGCCAACACCGGGGAGCTGTTTTTT	CSATGLANTGELFF
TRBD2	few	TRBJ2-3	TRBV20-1	TGCAGTGCTAGTCAAAAGCGGGGGGGGCCAGATACGCAGTATTTT	CSASQKRGGPDTQYF
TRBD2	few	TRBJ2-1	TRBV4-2	TGTGCCAGCAGCCGGAGTACTAGCGGGGGGTACAATGAGCAGTTCTTC	CASSRSTSGGYNEQFF
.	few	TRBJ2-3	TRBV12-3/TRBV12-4	TGTGCCAGCAGGAGGACAGCGACAGATACGCAGTATTTT	CASRRTATDTQYF
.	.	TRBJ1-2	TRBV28	TGTGCCAGCAGTTCGGAGGGGCTCAAGGCCGAGTCGGCTGGCTACACCTTC	CASSSEGLKAESAGYTF
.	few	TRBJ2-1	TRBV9	TGTGCCAGCAGCCCCCGGTTGAGCGGCTACAATGAGCAGTTCTTC	CASSPRLSGYNEQFF
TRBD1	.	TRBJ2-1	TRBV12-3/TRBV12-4	TGTGCCAGCGCACCGGGACAGGGGCAGAATGAGCAGTTCTTC	CASAPGQGQNEQFF
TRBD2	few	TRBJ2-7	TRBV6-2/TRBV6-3	TGTGCCAGCAGTTGGACCATCCGGTGGACTAGCGGGACTTCCTACGAGCAGTACTTC	CASSWTIRWTSGTSYEQYF
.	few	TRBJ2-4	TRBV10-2	TGCGCCAGCAGTGAGGGCTCCACGCTGAGGACCTCCAAAAACATTCAGTACTTC	CASSEGSTLRTSKNIQYF
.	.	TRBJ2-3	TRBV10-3	TGTGCCATCAGTGAGTCCCGGGGAACTAGCACAGATACGCAGTATTTT	CAISESRGTSTDTQYF
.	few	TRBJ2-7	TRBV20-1	TGCAGTGCTAGAGATGGGGGAGCTATCGAGCAGTACTTC	CSARDGGAIEQYF
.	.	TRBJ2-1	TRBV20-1	TGCAGTGCTAGAGAGGGGGTTGGCAATGAGCAGTTCTTC	CSAREGVGNEQFF
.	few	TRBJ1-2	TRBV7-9	TGTGCCAGCAGCTCCTCGACGGGTGGCTACACCTTC	CASSSSTGGYTF
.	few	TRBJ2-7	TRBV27	TGTGCCAGCAGTTCCTCGACTCTTTCCTACGAGCAGTACTTC	CASSSSTLSYEQYF
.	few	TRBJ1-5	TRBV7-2	TGTGCCAGCAGGCCGCTCGGGGGCAATCAGCCCCAGCATTTT	CASRPLGGNQPQHF
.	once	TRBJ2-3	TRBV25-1	TGTGCCAGCAGTATAGGTGCAGGGAACACAGATACGCAGTATTTT	CASSIGAGNTDTQYF
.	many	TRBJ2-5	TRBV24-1	TGTGCCACCAGTGTTTGGGGCCAAGAGACCCAGTACTTC	CATSVWGQETQYF
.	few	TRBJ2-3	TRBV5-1	TGCGCCAGCAGCTTGATCACTAGTAGCACAGATACGCAGTATTTT	CASSLITSSTDTQYF